A selection of T cell receptor beta chains follows, all from one sample in a study of blood T cells in healthy people across ages. TCRdb reprocessed the 5' RACE reads with MiXCR, giving one entry per CDR3 protein. The sample contains hundreds of thousands of distinct CDR3 sequences, approximately 40% of which appear only once. The sample taken for sequencing was blood. The receptors were gathered from an elderly man in good health. CDR3s include the opening cysteine and the closing phenylalanine or tryptophan.

v_call cdr3_aa
TRBV20-1 CSATGLAVYEQYF
TRBV6-6 CASSYLTGPLSYEQYF
TRBV9 CASSLVGETQFF
TRBV21-1 CASSNLATSNTEAFF
TRBV6-5 CASSSDRVREQYF
TRBV7-2 CASSRSGTMQDTQYF
TRBV18 CASSQGQGDTYEQYF
TRBV2 CASLRGAPKVDTQYF
TRBV6-1 CASSAYSNTEASF
TRBV6-2/TRBV6-3 CASSSLIRTGANVLTF
TRBV27 CASSFRDSYGYTF
TRBV30 CAWSVFPHYSGASEQYF
TRBV12-3/TRBV12-4 CASCSQASNQPQHF
TRBV30 CAWRTSGNQETQYF
TRBV10-1 CASSESGGETYNEQFF
TRBV12-3/TRBV12-4 CASTWRGRDTQYF
TRBV15 CATSKTGRPAQETQYF
TRBV4-1 CASSQRQASGELFF
TRBV28 CASSAPRGGYYEQYF
TRBV5-1 CASSLGILSSYNEQFF
TRBV7-2 CASGGGRTGELFF
TRBV29-1 CSVERDRGSTQYF
TRBV7-9 CASSLVSGGLGNTEAFF
TRBV14 CASSQDLGGSPQYF
TRBV6-1 CASLLLGSGANVLTF
TRBV2 CASSEGQGAYNEQYF
TRBV20-1 CSAGGEIGEAQYF
TRBV29-1 CSVEASGPYNEQFF
TRBV5-1 CASSPNEDRGRMNTGELFF
TRBV11-3 CASSPYRVGANEQFF
TRBV5-1 CASRSGTAPSYEQYF
TRBV7-2 CASSLRGLGQETQYF
TRBV30 CAWSRLVNEQFF
TRBV20-1 CSARDRARGTDTQYF
TRBV20-1 CSGTGTSGDTDTQYF
TRBV6-5 CASSQGTGGKDEQYF
TRBV6-2/TRBV6-3 CASSSSGGALEFDTQYF
TRBV28 CASSFDRGVGYGYTF
TRBV20-1 CSARVGSAYEQYF
TRBV2 CATLKDGAYEQYF
TRBV4-3 CASSRNLAGVAYEQYF
TRBV7-9 CASSSKVLQETQYF
TRBV5-1 CASNPGQVTYEQYF
TRBV5-1 CASSQDSGRYYEQYF
TRBV10-1 CASSESWPAGVHNEQFF
TRBV24-1 CATSDARTANTDTQYF
TRBV20-1 CSAPGQMSYNEQFF